This T cell receptor beta chain was profiled in a study of blood T cell repertoires in COVID-19. Study in general: Sample material is recorded as cDNA or gDNA derived from T cells, B-cell-depleted T cells, or PBMCs.

From germline, CDR1 is SNHLY and CDR2 FYNNEI. The J segment lost 6 bases and the V segment lost 3 bases, leaving 7 bases of the junction unmatched. There are 15 residues in the CDR3. This clone was observed a single time. As originally analysed: Nucleated cell counts were estimated from reference gene primer amplification. Profiled with immunoSEQ multiplex PCR; TCRdb holds only in-frame clones, not every one. From that table come the V and J calls and clone size; the DNA was used to work out D and trimming. Here the sample spans roughly 20,000 clones, around three quarters being singletons. This receptor was obtained from a man in his fifties or sixties with active COVID-19. The specimen was peripheral blood. The rearrangement uses TRBV2 and TRBJ2-2, with TRBD2 matching 7 bases. For the CDR3, the DNA is TGTGCCAGCAGTGACCCCTGGGGAGGGCCCGGGGAGCTGTTTTTT. Translating gives CASSDPWGGPGELFF.